The clone carrying this TCR beta chain was counted a single time. No antigen is known for it. These donors, healthy bone marrow donors, were studied. The data were obtained in a study of cytomegalovirus exposure and HLA in healthy donors. Whole-study results and caveats: V segments that were indistinguishable, TRBV6-2 and TRBV6-3 among them, were omitted from analysis. Reports described diagnosis of cytomegalovirus status by the classifier as highly specific and sensitive.

The PCR used 60 Vbeta and 13 Jbeta primers. Measured with immunoSEQ multiplex PCR; TCRdb has only the in-frame clones, and not every one. The table has 130,000 to 150,000 clones, about three quarters seen once. This CDR3 has 13 amino acids. Per germline, CDR1 SEHNR and CDR2 FQNEAQ (reference sequence). With 1 base removed from V and 4 bases from J, the gap between germline ends came to 7 bases. Input material: PBMCs. The genes are TRBV7-9 and TRBJ1-2; tentatively, D is TRBD1 (6 bases). The source of this sequence is a woman aged 25 to 39 in good health and CMV-seronegative. The CDR3 here is CASSLGTVYGYTF. The CDR3 nucleotides read TGTGCCAGCAGCTTAGGGACAGTCTATGGCTACACCTTC.